The 26 T cell receptor beta chains below come from one sample, sequenced in a study of blood T cell repertoires in COVID-19. Only in-frame clones appear in the TCRdb table, and some are missing; sequencing was by immunoSEQ multiplex PCR. The data show a few hundred thousand clones, with roughly 89% seen just once and about 1% held by the top ten. Sample: peripheral blood. These receptors originate from a woman aged 40 to 49 with COVID-19, enrolled during active disease.

The J gene is TRBJ1-6, the V gene TRBV27; tentatively, D is TRBD1 (6 bases). The CDR3 is 16 residues long. Deletions cut 2 bases from V and 7 bases from J, with 15 bases between. Germline V gene lookup returns CDR1 MNHEY and CDR2 SMNVEV (reference sequence). CDR3 sequence: CASSLIDPGENSPLHF. The CDR3 nucleotides read TGTGCCAGCAGTTTAATAGATCCAGGGGAAAATTCACCCCTCCACTTT.

The V call is TRBV28, the J call TRBJ1-2; D not certain. The CDR3 contains 13 residues. Trimming took 11 bases from V and 3 from J, leaving 16 bases between them. From germline, CDR1 is MDHEN and CDR2 SYDVKM. The CDR3 is CASTEIIHYGYTF. In nucleotides, the CDR3 is TGTGCCTCTACAGAAATTATCCACTATGGCTACACCTTC.

The V call is TRBV2, the J call TRBJ2-5; D may be TRBD1 (5 bases). Per the germline V gene, CDR1 is SNHLY and CDR2 is FYNNEI. The CDR3 runs to 13 residues. V was cut by 5 bases and J by 5 bases, with 12 bases left in between. Written as DNA, the CDR3 is TGTGCCAGCAGTCCAGGGTTACGGGAGACCCAGTACTTC. It translates to CASSPGLRETQYF. Full variable domain (rest looked up from reference TRBV2 and TRBJ2-5): EPEVTQTPSHQVTQMGQEVILRCVPISNHLYFYWYRQILGQKVEFLVSFYNNEISEKSEIFDDQFSVERPDGSNFTLKIRSTKLEDSAMYFCASSPGLRETQYFGPGTRLLVL.

This chain joins TRBV5-1 and TRBJ1-1, with 11 bases that match TRBD1. Germline CDR1 reads SGHRS; CDR2 reads YFSETQ. Losses at the gene ends were 4 bases for V and 3 bases for J; bases not matched to a gene: 8. The CDR3 has 16 amino acids. The CDR3, as DNA: TGCGCCAGCAGCCCGGACAGGGGGCATGAGGACACTGAAGCTTTCTTT. It yields the protein CASSPDRGHEDTEAFF. The full variable domain, its missing parts supplied by reference TRBV5-1 and TRBJ1-1, is KAGVTQTPRYLIKTRGQQVTLSCSPISGHRSVSWYQQTPGQGLQFLFEYFSETQRNKGNFPGRFSGRQFSNSRSEMNVSTLELGDSALYLCASSPDRGHEDTEAFFGQGTRLTVV.

The J gene is TRBJ1-1, the V gene TRBV6-5; TRBD1 matches 7 bases. The trim removed 7 bases at V and 1 base at J, leaving 3 bases unmatched. The germline CDR1 and CDR2 sequences are MNHEY and SVGAGI. The CDR3 has 13 amino acids. The CDR3 sequence: CASIQGGNTEAFF. In DNA, the CDR3 is TGTGCCAGCATCCAGGGGGGGAACACTGAAGCTTTCTTT.

The chain is built from TRBV27 and TRBJ1-1; the D gene is possibly TRBD1 (6 bases). The CDR3 runs 14 residues. V lost 3 bases and J 0 bases, leaving 8 bases between the germline ends. CDR1 is MNHEY and CDR2 is SMNVEV in the germline V gene (reference sequence). CDR3 DNA sequence: TGTGCCAGCAGTTTTACAGGGATGAACACTGAAGCTTTCTTT. This sequence encodes CASSFTGMNTEAFF.

V and J are TRBV6-1 and TRBJ2-3; the match to TRBD2 covers 9 bases. Germline CDR1 is MNHNS and CDR2 is SASEGT. This CDR3 region has 18 residues. V gave up 4 bases and J gave up 1 base; unmatched junction bases: 12. CDR3 loop: CASSVSRGGNGRTDTQYF. CDR3 DNA: TGTGCCAGCAGTGTCTCGCGGGGGGGCAACGGACGCACAGATACGCAGTATTTT.

In its sample, this clone was seen a few times. This rearrangement joins TRBV6-1 to TRBJ1-1, with TRBD1 matching over 7 bases. Germline V gene data show CDR1 as MNHNS and CDR2 as SASEGT. V dropped 0 bases and J dropped 0; count of bases not matched to a gene: 13. The CDR3 contains 19 residues. The DNA for the CDR3 is TGTGCCAGCAGTGAAGCTCTAAACAGGGGATACAGAATGAACACTGAAGCTTTCTTT. This codes for CASSEALNRGYRMNTEAFF.

V usage is TRBV7-2 and J usage is TRBJ2-3, with a possible D match to TRBD1 (6 bases). Germline V lookup: CDR1 SGHTA, CDR2 FQGNSA. Trimming pared 5 bases from V and 5 bases from J, leaving 17 bases between. CDR3 length equals 15 residues. CDR3 in amino acids: CASSPSSIRGDTQYF. DNA for the CDR3: TGTGCCAGCAGCCCCTCGTCGATCAGGGGAGATACGCAGTATTTT.

For the CDR3, the DNA is TGTGCCACCGACTCGGGCGGGGGCGAGGCGGAGACCCAGTACTTC. Translated, it gives CATDSGGGEAETQYF. The chain has TRBV5-4 and TRBJ2-5; perhaps TRBD2 as D (7 bases). V dropped 9 bases and J dropped 5 bases, with 23 bases sitting between them. This CDR3 has 15 residues. Germline CDR1 is SGHNT and CDR2 is YYREEE (reference sequence).

CDR3 protein: CASSIRLASSYEQYF. CDR3 bases: TGTGCCAGTAGTATCCGACTAGCGAGCTCCTACGAGCAGTACTTC. The chain couples TRBV19 to TRBJ2-7; 8 bases fit TRBD2. CDR3 length: 15 amino acids. Germline loops: CDR1 LNHDA, CDR2 SQIVND (reference sequence). The junction had 4 bases not matched to a gene; V was cut back by 3 bases and J by 0 bases. The entire variable domain, with the rest obtained from reference TRBV19 and TRBJ2-7, is as follows: DGGITQSPKYLFRKEGQNVTLSCEQNLNHDAMYWYRQDPGQGLRLIYYSQIVNDFQKGDIAEGYSVSREKKESFPLTVTSAQKNPTAFYLCASSIRLASSYEQYFGPGTRLTVT.

This chain uses TRBV7-9 with TRBJ1-5; 7 bases are a match to TRBD1. The germline V gene encodes CDR1 SEHNR and CDR2 FQNEAQ (reference sequence). The length of the CDR3 is 14 residues. Unmatched junction bases numbered 8, after V lost 1 base and J lost 11 bases. The CDR3 nucleotides read TGTGCCAGCAGCTTAGAACAGGGGTGGGGGGCCCAGCATTTT. It yields the protein CASSLEQGWGAQHF.

The chain combines TRBV7-9 with TRBJ1-6; 7 bases line up with TRBD1. V lost 11 bases, J lost 10 bases, and 11 bases stayed unmatched. This CDR3 spans 13 amino acids. Germline V gene data show CDR1 as SEHNR and CDR2 as FQNEAQ (reference sequence). CDR3 residues: CAGYRGEGSPLHF. The CDR3 DNA is TGTGCCGGCTACAGGGGAGAAGGATCACCCCTCCACTTT.

The chain employs TRBV5-4 and TRBJ2-7; 7 nucleotides agree with TRBD1. The CDR3 consists of 14 residues. Germline trimming cut 4 bases from V and 3 bases from J; bases unmatched to any gene: 7. Germline CDR1 SGHNT, CDR2 YYREEE (reference sequence). The CDR3 reads CASSDRTGVYEQYF. In nucleotides, the CDR3 is TGTGCCAGCAGCGATAGAACAGGGGTCTACGAGCAGTACTTC. The whole variable domain, filled in from reference TRBV5-4 and TRBJ2-7, reads ETGVTQSPTHLIKTRGQQVTLRCSSQSGHNTVSWYQQALGQGPQFIFQYYREEENGRGNFPPRFSGLQFPNYSSELNVNALELDDSALYLCASSDRTGVYEQYFGPGTRLTVT.

The chain has TRBV9 and TRBJ2-7; D is unclear. This CDR3 has 13 residues. Trimming pared 5 bases from V and 3 bases from J, leaving 12 bases between. Germline assignment: CDR1 SGDLS and CDR2 YYNGEE. The CDR3 coding sequence is TGTGCCAGCAGTGCTACGAACAGCTACGAGCAGTACTTC. Translated: CASSATNSYEQYF.

The CDR3 spells CASSPDRPAGGAEQFF. The CDR3 region has the DNA TGTGCCAGCTCACCAGATAGGCCGGCAGGGGGCGCCGAGCAGTTCTTC. V gene TRBV18 combines with J gene TRBJ2-1, with 8 bases fitting TRBD1. This CDR3 contains 16 residues. The germline gives CDR1 KGHSH, CDR2 LQKENI. Losses at the gene ends were 2 bases for V and 10 bases for J; bases not matched to a gene: 13.

CDR3 region: CASSPNMGLAGGTSTDTQYF. Written as DNA, the CDR3 is TGCGCCAGCAGCCCGAATATGGGACTAGCGGGAGGGACTAGCACAGATACGCAGTATTTT. The chain joins TRBV4-1 to TRBJ2-3; TRBD2 matches at 16 bases. This CDR3 contains 20 residues. V shed 4 bases, J shed 0 bases, and the junction held 10 bases outside the gene matches. Germline values: CDR1 MGHRA, CDR2 YSYEKL.

A few counts support this clone. The chain links TRBV11-2 to TRBJ1-6; 8 positions match TRBD1. Trimming removed 5 bases from V and 8 bases from J; junction bases left unmatched: 8. CDR3 length: 15 residues. The germline V gene has CDR1 SGHAT and CDR2 FQNNGV. In DNA form, the CDR3 reads TGTGCCAGCAGCCCCCGGACAGGGTCCCATTCACCCCTCCACTTT. Protein: CASSPRTGSHSPLHF.

This clone was seen only once. The rearrangement links TRBV30 to TRBJ1-2, with D possibly TRBD1 on 5 matching bases. The V end was cut by 5 bases, the J end by 4 bases, with 14 bases between. CDR3 size: 13 residues. Germline CDR1 reads GTSNPN; CDR2 reads SVGIG (reference sequence). The CDR3 here is CAWETDPFYGYTF. CDR3 coding DNA: TGTGCCTGGGAGACAGATCCTTTCTATGGCTACACCTTC.

The rearrangement uses TRBV28 and TRBJ2-1; D perhaps matches TRBD2 (5 bases). The CDR3 sequence is 14 residues long. Germline V CDR1 and CDR2: MDHEN, SYDVKM. V lost 8 bases to trimming and J lost 7 bases, with 18 bases between them. This CDR3 reads CASLSGRTGNEQFF. CDR3 in DNA: TGTGCCAGCCTTTCCGGGCGGACTGGGAATGAGCAGTTCTTC.

The chain employs TRBV18 and TRBJ2-2; 14 bases are a match to TRBD2. Unmatched junction bases numbered 1, after V lost 2 bases and J lost 5 bases. The germline V gene encodes CDR1 KGHSH and CDR2 LQKENI. The CDR3 is 16 amino acids. CDR3 loop: CASSPGTSGSTGELFF. Written as DNA, the CDR3 is TGTGCCAGCTCACCAGGGACTAGCGGGAGTACCGGGGAGCTGTTTTTT.

V is TRBV21-1 and J is TRBJ1-4; the table's D call, TRBD1, has no DNA check behind it. TRBV21-1 has pseudogene status. CDR3 size: 15 residues. The CDR3: CASSMGQQVNEKLFF. CDR3 in DNA: TGTGCCAGCAGCATGGGACAGCAAGTGAATGAAAAACTGTTTTTT.

J is TRBJ1-2 and V is TRBV7-2; 10 bases align to TRBD1. The CDR3 totals 12 residues. In germline, CDR1 is SGHTA, CDR2 FQGNSA. V gave up 5 bases and J gave up 8 bases; unmatched junction bases: 2. CDR3: CASSRGQGGYTF. CDR3 bases: TGTGCCAGCAGCCGGGGACAGGGGGGCTACACCTTC.

The V call is TRBV11-2, the J call TRBJ1-2; D gene uncertain. Germline V gene lookup returns CDR1 SGHAT and CDR2 FQNNGV. Trimming cost V 3 bases and J 4 bases, with 3 bases left between them. The CDR3 has 11 amino acids. As DNA, the CDR3 is TGTGCCAGCAGCTTCCGCTATGGCTACACCTTC. This gives the protein CASSFRYGYTF.

The CDR3: CASSSLAPLQETQYF. Here the CDR3 DNA reads TGTGCCAGCAGTTCTCTAGCCCCATTACAAGAGACCCAGTACTTC. The rearrangement uses TRBV6-2 or TRBV6-3 and TRBJ2-5, with TRBD2 as a possible D gene (5 bases). V gave up 4 bases and J gave up 2 bases, with 14 bases separating them. Germline lookup yields CDR1 MNHEY and CDR2 SVGEGT. The length of the CDR3 is 15 residues.

The rearrangement uses TRBV5-1 and TRBJ1-6, with 7 bases lining up with TRBD1. J lost 7 bases, V lost 4 bases, and 8 bases had no gene match. The CDR3 covers 15 residues. Germline CDR1 and CDR2: SGHRS and YFSETQ. Here the CDR3 reads CASSTGTAENSPLHF. The CDR3 coding sequence is TGCGCCAGCAGCACGGGGACAGCGGAGAATTCACCCCTCCACTTT.